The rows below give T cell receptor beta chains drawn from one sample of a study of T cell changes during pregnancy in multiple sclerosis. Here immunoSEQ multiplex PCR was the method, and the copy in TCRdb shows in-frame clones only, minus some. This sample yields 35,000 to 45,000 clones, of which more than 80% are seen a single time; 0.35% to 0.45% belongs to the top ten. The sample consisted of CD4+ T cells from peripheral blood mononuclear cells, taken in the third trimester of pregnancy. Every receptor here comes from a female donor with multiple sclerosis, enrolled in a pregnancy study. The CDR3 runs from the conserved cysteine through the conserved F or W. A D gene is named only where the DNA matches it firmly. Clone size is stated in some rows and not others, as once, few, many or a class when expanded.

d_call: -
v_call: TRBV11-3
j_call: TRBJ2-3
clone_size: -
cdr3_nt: TGTGCCAGCAGCCTCCCCAGGGAGGCAGATACGCAGTATTTT
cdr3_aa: CASSLPREADTQYF

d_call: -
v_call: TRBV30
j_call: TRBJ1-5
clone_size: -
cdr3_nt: TGTGCCTGGAGATCGTCTCGCAATCAGCCCCAGCATTTT
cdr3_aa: CAWRSSRNQPQHF

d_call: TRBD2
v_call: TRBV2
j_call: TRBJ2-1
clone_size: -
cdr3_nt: TGTGCCAGCAGGCCGGGACTAGCTATGTATGAGCAGTTCTTC
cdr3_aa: CASRPGLAMYEQFF

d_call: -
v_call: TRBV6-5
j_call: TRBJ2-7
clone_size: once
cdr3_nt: TGTGCCAGCAGTTACCCGCGAGGCAGTTTCCACGAGCAGTACTTC
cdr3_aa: CASSYPRGSFHEQYF

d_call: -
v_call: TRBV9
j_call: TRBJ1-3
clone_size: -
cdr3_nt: TGTGCCAGCAGCGTAGATGCGGTAAACACCATATATTTT
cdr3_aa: CASSVDAVNTIYF

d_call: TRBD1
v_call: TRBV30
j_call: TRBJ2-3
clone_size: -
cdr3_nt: TGTGCCTGGAGTACACAGGGGGCTATTCTTGCAGATACGCAGTATTTT
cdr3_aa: CAWSTQGAILADTQYF

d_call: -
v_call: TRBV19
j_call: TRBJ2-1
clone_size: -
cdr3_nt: TGTGCCAGTAATCCCGACAGGTCCTACAATGAGCAGTTCTTC
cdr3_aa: CASNPDRSYNEQFF

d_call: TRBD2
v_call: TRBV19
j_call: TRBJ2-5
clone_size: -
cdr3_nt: TGTGCCAGTAGTAAGAGGCGGGAGGGCGAGACCCAGTACTTC
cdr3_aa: CASSKRREGETQYF

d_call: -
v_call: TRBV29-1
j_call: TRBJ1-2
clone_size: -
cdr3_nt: TGCAGCGTTGAATGTCGCGACAGCGAATGCTATGGCTACACCTTC
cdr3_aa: CSVECRDSECYGYTF

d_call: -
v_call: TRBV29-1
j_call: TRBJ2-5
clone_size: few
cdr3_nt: TGCAGCGTTGAAGTTCGACAGGGACTGGGAATAATCCAGTACTTC
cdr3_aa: CSVEVRQGLGIIQYF

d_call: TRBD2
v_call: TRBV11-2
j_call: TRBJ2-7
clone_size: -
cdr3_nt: TGTGCCAGCAGCCGGGACTACCGCTACGAGCAGTACTTC
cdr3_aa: CASSRDYRYEQYF

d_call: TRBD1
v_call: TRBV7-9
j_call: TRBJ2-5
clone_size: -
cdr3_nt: TGTGCCAGCCAAACCGACAGGGTGAGGGAGACCCAGTACTTC
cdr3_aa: CASQTDRVRETQYF

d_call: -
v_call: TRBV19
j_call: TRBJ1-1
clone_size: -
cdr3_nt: TGTGCCAGTAGGATGTGGGGGGGGCGGACTGAAGCTTTCTTT
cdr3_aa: CASRMWGGRTEAFF

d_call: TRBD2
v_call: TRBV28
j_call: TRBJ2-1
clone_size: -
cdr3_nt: TGTGCCAGCAGCCTGTCGGGGAGGGCGCAGTTCTTC
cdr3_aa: CASSLSGRAQFF

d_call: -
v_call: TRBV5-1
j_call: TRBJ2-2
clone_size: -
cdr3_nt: TGCGCCAGCAGCTTGCAACTCATTGGGACAACAATCACCGGGGAGCTGTTTTTT
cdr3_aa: CASSLQLIGTTITGELFF

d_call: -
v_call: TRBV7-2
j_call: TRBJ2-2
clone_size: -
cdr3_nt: TGTGCCAGCAGTTCGATTTCACTCCTTCTTGCCGGGGAGCTGTTTTTT
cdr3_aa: CASSSISLLLAGELFF

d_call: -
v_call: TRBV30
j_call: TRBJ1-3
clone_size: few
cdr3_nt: TGTGCCTGGAGTGTGGGGGGTCTACACACCATATATTTT
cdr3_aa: CAWSVGGLHTIYF

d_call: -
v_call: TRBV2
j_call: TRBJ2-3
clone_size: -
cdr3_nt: TGTGCCAGCAGTGAACTAGCCGTCACAGATACGCAGTATTTT
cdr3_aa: CASSELAVTDTQYF

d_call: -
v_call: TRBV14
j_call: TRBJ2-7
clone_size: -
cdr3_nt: TGTGCCAGCAGCCAAGGCCCCCGGGATTACTCCTACGAGCAGTACTTC
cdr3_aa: CASSQGPRDYSYEQYF

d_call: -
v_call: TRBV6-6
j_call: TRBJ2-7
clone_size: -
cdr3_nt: TGTGCCAGCAGTTACTCCGCAGGTGTCTCCTACGAGCAGTACTTC
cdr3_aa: CASSYSAGVSYEQYF

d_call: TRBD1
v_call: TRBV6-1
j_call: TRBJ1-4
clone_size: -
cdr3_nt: TGTGCCAGCAGCCGACAGGGGGCCGGGGAAAAACTGTTTTTT
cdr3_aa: CASSRQGAGEKLFF

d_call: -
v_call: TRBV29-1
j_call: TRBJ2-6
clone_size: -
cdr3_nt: TGCAGCGTTGTTATGGCTCTGGGGGCCAACGTCCTGACTTTC
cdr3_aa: CSVVMALGANVLTF

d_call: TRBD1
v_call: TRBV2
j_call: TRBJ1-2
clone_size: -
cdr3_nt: TGTGCCAGTACAGGGGATCTTATCTATGGCTACACCTTC
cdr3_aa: CASTGDLIYGYTF

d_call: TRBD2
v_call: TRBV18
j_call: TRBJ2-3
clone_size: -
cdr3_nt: TGTGCCAGCTCACCGTTTACTAGCGGAACAAGCACAGATACGCAGTATTTT
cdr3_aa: CASSPFTSGTSTDTQYF